This TCR beta chain was recorded in a study of identical twins. A universal primer site arose from template switching, and cDNA bore unique molecular identifiers. One entry per CDR3 protein results from TCRdb running MiXCR on the 5' RACE reads. The sample consists of over 500,000 distinct CDR3 sequences, approximately 22% of them appearing once. This same sample was also taken into another study, of T cells expressing NK-cell markers. That report adds: Researchers got TCR beta repertoires out of sorted CD3+CD56+NKG2C+, CD3+CD56+NKG2C- and CD3+CD56-NKG2C+ T cells. Among CD8+ T cells from about six donors, dominant NKG2C+ clonotypes accounted for roughly 1.0-7.0%. Certain NKG2C+ T cell clones were expanded, and their HCMV specificity remained unclear.

The sample taken for sequencing was CD4+ T cells sorted from blood. This clonotype was sampled from a woman younger than 30 in good health.

The CDR3: CSARDKLNTGELFF. The CDR3, as DNA: TGCAGTGCTAGAGATAAGCTGAACACCGGGGAGCTGTTTTTT. The rearrangement links TRBV20-1 to TRBJ2-2; the D is unclear. The V end lost 0 bases, the J end lost 1 base, and 6 bases lay between the germline ends. CDR1 is DFQATT, CDR2 SNEGSKA, per germline (reference sequence). The CDR3 is 14 amino acids.